This TCR beta chain was sequenced during a study of cytomegalovirus exposure and HLA in healthy donors. The PCR used 60 Vbeta and 13 Jbeta primers. Profiled with immunoSEQ multiplex PCR; TCRdb holds only in-frame clones, not every one. The top ten clones hold about 3.1% of a sample with some 180,000 clones, approximately 80% of them seen once. Concerning this clone itself: Antigen unknown.

Study results and caveats: Apart from CMV serostatus, no immune exposure information was available. About 90% or about 30% of the time was how often most TCR beta V segments were productive, according to an earlier analysis. Reports described diagnosis of cytomegalovirus status by the classifier as highly specific and sensitive. The authors enumerated 150 to 200 TCR beta chains as linked to cytomegalovirus.

The sequencing input was PBMCs. The TCR sequence derives from a female donor in good health and CMV-seronegative.

In nucleotides, the CDR3 is TGTGCCAGCAGCCCCCAGATCACCCGGGACACCTCGGGCCGTACCTACGAGCAGTACTTC. This sequence encodes CASSPQITRDTSGRTYEQYF. This chain uses TRBV9 with TRBJ2-7; weak D call: TRBD1 (6 bases). CDR1 and CDR2 (germline): SGDLS, YYNGEE. CDR3 length: 20 amino acids. Trimming took 4 bases from V and 2 from J, leaving 31 bases between them.